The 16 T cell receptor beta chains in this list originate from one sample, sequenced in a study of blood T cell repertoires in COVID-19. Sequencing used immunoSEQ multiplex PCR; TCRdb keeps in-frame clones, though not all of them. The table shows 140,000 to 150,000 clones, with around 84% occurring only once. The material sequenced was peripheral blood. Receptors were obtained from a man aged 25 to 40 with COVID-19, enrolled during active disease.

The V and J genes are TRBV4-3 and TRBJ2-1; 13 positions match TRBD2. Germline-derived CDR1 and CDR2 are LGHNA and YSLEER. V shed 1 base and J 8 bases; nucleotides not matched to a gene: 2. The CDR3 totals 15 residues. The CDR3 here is CASSQGTSGSYEQFF. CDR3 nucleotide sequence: TGCGCCAGCAGCCAAGGGACTAGCGGGAGCTATGAGCAGTTCTTC.

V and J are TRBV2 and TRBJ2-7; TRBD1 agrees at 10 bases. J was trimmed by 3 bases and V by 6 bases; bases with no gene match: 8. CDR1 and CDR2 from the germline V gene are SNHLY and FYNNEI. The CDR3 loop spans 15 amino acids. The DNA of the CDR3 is TGTGCCAGCAGCGATAACCGGGACAGGGGCTACGAGCAGTACTTC. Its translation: CASSDNRDRGYEQYF.

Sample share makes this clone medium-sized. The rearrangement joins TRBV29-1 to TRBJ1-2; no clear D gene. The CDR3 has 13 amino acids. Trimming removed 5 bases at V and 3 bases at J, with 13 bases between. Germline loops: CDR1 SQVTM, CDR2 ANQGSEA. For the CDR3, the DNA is TGCAGCGTTTACCTGGAGGACCACTATGGCTACACCTTC. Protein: CSVYLEDHYGYTF.

CDR3 region: CASSLAIFLAGGRLGSLDEQYF. The CDR3, as DNA: TGTGCCAGCAGCTTAGCGATATTCCTAGCGGGAGGGCGTCTAGGTTCCCTTGACGAGCAGTACTTC. The rearrangement uses TRBV7-8 and TRBJ2-7; 12 bases are shared with TRBD2. After removal of 0 bases from V and 5 bases from J, the junction contained 23 bases not matched to a gene. The V gene's germline CDR1 is SGHVS and CDR2 FQNEAQ. The CDR3 has 22 residues. Full variable domain (remainder filled in from reference TRBV7-8 and TRBJ2-7): GAGVSQSPRYKVAKRGQDVALRCDPISGHVSLFWYQQALGQGPEFLTYFQNEAQLDKSGLPSDRFFAERPEGSVSTLKIQRTQQEDSAVYLCASSLAIFLAGGRLGSLDEQYFGPGTRLTVT.

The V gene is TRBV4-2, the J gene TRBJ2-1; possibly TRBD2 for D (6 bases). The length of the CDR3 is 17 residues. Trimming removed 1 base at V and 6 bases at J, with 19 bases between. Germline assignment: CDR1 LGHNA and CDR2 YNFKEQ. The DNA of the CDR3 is TGTGCCAGCAGCCAAGTAAATTTTCCCGGGAGCGGCAATGAGCAGTTCTTC. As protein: CASSQVNFPGSGNEQFF.

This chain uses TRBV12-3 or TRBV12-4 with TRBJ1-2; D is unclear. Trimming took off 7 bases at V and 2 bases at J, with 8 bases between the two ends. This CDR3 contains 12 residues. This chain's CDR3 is CASIGGNYGYTF. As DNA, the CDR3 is TGTGCCAGCATTGGAGGAAACTATGGCTACACCTTC.

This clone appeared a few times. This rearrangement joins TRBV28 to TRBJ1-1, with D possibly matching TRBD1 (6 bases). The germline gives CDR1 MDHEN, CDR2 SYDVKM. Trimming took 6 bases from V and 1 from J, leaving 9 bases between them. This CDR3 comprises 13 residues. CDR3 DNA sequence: TGTGCCAGCAGGAAGACAGGGAACACTGAAGCTTTCTTT. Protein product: CASRKTGNTEAFF.

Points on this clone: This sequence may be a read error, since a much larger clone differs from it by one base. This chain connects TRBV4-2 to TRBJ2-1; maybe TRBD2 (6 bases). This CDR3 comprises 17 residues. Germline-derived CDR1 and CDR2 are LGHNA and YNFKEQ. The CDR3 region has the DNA TGTGCCAGCAGCCAAGACCTAGCGTCGAGCTCCTACAATGAGCAGCTCTTC. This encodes CASSQDLASSSYNEQLF.

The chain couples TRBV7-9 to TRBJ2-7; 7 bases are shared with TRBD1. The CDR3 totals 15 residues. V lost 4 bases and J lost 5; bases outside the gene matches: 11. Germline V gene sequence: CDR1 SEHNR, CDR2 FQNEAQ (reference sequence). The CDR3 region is CASSSGYDRDHEQYF. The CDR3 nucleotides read TGTGCCAGCAGCTCCGGATACGACAGGGACCACGAGCAGTACTTC. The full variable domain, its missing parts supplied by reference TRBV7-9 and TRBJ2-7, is DTGVSQNPRHKITKRGQNVTFRCDPISEHNRLYWYRQTLGQGPEFLTYFQNEAQLEKSRLLSDRFSAERPKGSFSTLEIQRTEQGDSAMYLCASSSGYDRDHEQYFGPGTRLTVT.

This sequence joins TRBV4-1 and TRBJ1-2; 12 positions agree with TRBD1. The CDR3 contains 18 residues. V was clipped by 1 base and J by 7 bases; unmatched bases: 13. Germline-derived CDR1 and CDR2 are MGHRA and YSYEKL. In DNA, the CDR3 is TGCGCCAGCAGCCAAGGTTTCCGGGACAGGGGGCGCATGAGTGGCTACACCTTC. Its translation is CASSQGFRDRGRMSGYTF.

DNA for the CDR3: TGTGCCAGCAGCAAAGCCTTACCCTTTACCCGGGACAGGGGTGGTTTGTCTACCCAAGAGACCCAGTACTTC. It translates to CASSKALPFTRDRGGLSTQETQYF. The rearrangement links TRBV21-1 to TRBJ2-5; the table names TRBD1, a call not compared with the DNA. TRBV21-1 is marked as a pseudogene. CDR3 length: 24 residues.

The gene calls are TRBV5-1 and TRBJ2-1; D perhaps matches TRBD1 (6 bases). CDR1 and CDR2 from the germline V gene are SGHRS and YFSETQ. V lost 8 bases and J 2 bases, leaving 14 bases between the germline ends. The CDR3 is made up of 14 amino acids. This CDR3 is CASARQGPYNEQFF. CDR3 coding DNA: TGCGCCAGTGCTCGGCAGGGGCCCTACAATGAGCAGTTCTTC. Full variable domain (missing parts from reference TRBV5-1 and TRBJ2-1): KAGVTQTPRYLIKTRGQQVTLSCSPISGHRSVSWYQQTPGQGLQFLFEYFSETQRNKGNFPGRFSGRQFSNSRSEMNVSTLELGDSALYLCASARQGPYNEQFFGPGTRLTVL.

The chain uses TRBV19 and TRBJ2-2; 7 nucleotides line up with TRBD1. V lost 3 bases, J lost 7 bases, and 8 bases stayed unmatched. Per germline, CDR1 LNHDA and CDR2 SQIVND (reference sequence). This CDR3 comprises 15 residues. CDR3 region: CASSIQRSGGGELFF. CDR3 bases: TGTGCCAGTAGTATCCAGCGGTCAGGGGGCGGGGAGCTGTTTTTT.

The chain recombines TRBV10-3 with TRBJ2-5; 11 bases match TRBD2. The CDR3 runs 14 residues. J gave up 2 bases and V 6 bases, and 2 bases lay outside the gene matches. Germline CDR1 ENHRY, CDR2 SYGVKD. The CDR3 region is CAIRGLAEQETQYF. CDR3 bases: TGTGCCATCAGGGGACTAGCGGAACAAGAGACCCAGTACTTC.

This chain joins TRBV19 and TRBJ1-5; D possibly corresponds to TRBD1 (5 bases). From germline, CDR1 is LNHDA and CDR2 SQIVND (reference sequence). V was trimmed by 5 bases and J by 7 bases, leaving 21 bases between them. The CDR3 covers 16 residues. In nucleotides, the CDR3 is TGTGCCAGTAGTGCCGTGTGGGGCAGTCGTTCCCAGCCCCAGCATTTT. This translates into CASSAVWGSRSQPQHF.

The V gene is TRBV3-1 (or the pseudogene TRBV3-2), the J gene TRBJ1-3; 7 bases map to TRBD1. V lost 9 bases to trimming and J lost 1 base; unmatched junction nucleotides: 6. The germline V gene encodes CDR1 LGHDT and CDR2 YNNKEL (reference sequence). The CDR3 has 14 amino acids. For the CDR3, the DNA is TGTGCCAGTAATACAGGGGCTTCTGGAAACACCATATATTTT. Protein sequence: CASNTGASGNTIYF.